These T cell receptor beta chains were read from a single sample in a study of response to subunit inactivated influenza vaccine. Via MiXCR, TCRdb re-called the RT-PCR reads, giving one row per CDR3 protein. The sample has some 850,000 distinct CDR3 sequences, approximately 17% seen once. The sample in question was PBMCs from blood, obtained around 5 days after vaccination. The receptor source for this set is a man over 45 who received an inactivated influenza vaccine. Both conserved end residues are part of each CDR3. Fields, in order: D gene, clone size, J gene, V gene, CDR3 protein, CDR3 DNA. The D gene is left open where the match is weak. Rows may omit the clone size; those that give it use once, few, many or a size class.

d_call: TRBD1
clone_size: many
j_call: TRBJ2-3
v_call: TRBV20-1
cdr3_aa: CSASQGAGDTQYF
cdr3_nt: TGCAGTGCTAGCCAGGGGGCAGGGGATACGCAGTATTTT

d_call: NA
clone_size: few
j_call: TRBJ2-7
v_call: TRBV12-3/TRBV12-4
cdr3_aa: CASSLWTTRDEQYF
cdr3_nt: TGTGCCAGCAGTTTGTGGACTACCAGGGACGAGCAGTACTTC

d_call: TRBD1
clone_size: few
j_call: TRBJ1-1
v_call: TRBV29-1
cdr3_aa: CSVGQVSEFGTEAFF
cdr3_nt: TGCAGCGTCGGACAGGTATCAGAATTCGGCACTGAAGCTTTCTTT

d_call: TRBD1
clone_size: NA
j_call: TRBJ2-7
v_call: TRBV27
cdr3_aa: CASSWVGGNEQYF
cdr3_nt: TGTGCCAGCAGTTGGGTAGGGGGCAACGAGCAGTACTTC

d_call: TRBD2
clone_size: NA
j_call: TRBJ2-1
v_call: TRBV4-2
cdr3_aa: CASSQGSRIAGGTYNEQFF
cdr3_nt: TGTGCCAGCAGCCAAGGATCTCGAATAGCGGGAGGGACCTACAATGAGCAGTTCTTC

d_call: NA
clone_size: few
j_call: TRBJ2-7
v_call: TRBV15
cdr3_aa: CATSRGSEPYYEQYF
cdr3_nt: TGTGCCACCAGCAGAGGGTCGGAGCCATACTACGAGCAGTACTTC

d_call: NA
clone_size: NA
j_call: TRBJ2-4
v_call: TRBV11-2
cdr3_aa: CASSWGSVLEGKNIQYF
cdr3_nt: TGTGCCAGCAGCTGGGGTTCGGTCCTCGAGGGGAAAAACATTCAGTACTTC

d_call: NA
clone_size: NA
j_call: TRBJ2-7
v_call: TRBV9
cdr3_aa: CAGSPGTGSYEQYF
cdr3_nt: TGTGCCGGCAGCCCCGGGACTGGCTCCTACGAGCAGTACTTC

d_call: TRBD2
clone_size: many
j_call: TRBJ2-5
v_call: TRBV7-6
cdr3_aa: CASSFTLASWGTQYF
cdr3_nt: TGTGCCAGCAGCTTCACACTAGCGTCTTGGGGGACCCAGTACTTC

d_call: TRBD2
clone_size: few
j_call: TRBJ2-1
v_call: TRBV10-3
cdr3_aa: CAIGALNSGAGNNEQFF
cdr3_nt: TGTGCCATCGGGGCCCTTAATAGCGGGGCAGGGAACAATGAGCAGTTCTTC

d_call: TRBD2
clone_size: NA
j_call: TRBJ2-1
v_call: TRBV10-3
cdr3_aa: CASMTSGGAYNEQFF
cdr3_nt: TGTGCCAGCATGACTAGCGGGGGGGCGTACAATGAGCAGTTCTTC

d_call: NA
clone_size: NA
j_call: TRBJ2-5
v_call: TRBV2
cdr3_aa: CASRKHQETQYF
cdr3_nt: TGTGCCAGCAGGAAACACCAAGAGACCCAGTACTTC

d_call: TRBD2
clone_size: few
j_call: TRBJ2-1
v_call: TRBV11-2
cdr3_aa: CASSSIPTLAGAPGNEQFF
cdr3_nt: TGTGCCAGCAGCTCAATACCGACACTAGCGGGGGCACCGGGTAATGAGCAGTTCTTC

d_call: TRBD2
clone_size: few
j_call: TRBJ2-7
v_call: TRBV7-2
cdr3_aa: CASSFGSGTEQYF
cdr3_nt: TGTGCCAGCAGCTTTGGTAGCGGGACCGAGCAGTACTTC

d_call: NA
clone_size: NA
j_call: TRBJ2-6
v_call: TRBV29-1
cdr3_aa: CSVARGSNSGANVLTF
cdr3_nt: TGCAGCGTTGCTAGGGGCTCCAACTCTGGGGCCAACGTCCTGACTTTC

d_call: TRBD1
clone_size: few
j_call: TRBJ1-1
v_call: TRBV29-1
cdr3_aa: CSANRGGKNTEAFF
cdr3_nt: TGCAGCGCCAACAGGGGGGGAAAGAACACTGAAGCTTTCTTT

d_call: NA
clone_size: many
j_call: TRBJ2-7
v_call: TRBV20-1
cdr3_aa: CSARDRETYEQYF
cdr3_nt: TGCAGTGCTAGAGACAGGGAGACCTACGAGCAGTACTTC

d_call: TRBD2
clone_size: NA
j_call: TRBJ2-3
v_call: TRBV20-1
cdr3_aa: CSARDEGLAGDTDTQYF
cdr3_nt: TGCAGTGCTAGAGATGAGGGACTAGCGGGGGATACAGATACGCAGTATTTT

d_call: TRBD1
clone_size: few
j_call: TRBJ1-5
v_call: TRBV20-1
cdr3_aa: CSARDTGGQPQHF
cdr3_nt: TGCAGTGCTAGAGATACAGGGGGGCAGCCCCAGCATTTT

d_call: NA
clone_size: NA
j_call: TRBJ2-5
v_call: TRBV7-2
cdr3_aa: CASSAKGGETQYF
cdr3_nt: TGTGCCAGCAGCGCTAAGGGGGGAGAGACCCAGTACTTC

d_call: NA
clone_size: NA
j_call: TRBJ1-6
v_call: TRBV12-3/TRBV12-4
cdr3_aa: CASSQGRGGNSPLHF
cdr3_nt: TGTGCCAGCAGTCAGGGCAGGGGAGGCAATTCACCCCTCCACTTT

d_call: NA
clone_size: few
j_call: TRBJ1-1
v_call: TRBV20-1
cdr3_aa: CSAQPTAGFENTEAFF
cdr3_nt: TGCAGTGCTCAGCCTACTGCAGGGTTTGAAAACACTGAAGCTTTCTTT

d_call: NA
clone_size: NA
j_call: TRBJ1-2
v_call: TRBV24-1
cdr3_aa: CATSEASQSYGYTF
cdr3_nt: TGTGCCACCAGTGAGGCTTCCCAGTCCTATGGCTACACCTTC

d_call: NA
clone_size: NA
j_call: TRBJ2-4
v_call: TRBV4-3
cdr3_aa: CASSPGRGDGKNIQYF
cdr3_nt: TGCGCCAGCAGCCCCGGGCGGGGCGATGGCAAAAACATTCAGTACTTC

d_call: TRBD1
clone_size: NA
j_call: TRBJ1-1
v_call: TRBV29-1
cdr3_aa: CSVAYRGRLNTEAFF
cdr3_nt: TGCAGCGTGGCATACAGGGGCAGATTGAACACTGAAGCTTTCTTT

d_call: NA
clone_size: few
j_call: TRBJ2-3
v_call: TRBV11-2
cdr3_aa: CASSLEGARGTDTQYF
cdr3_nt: TGTGCCAGCAGCTTAGAGGGGGCGCGTGGCACAGATACGCAGTATTTT

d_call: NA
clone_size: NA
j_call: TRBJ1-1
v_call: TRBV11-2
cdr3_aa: CASSFSVGTEAFF
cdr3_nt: TGTGCCAGCAGCTTTAGTGTGGGGACTGAAGCTTTCTTT

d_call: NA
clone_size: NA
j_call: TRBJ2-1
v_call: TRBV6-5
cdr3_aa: CASSYGPSIGGEDEQFF
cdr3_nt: TGTGCCAGCAGTTACGGACCCTCCATCGGGGGCGAAGATGAGCAGTTCTTC

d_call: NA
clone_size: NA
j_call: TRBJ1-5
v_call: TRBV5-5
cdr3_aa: CASSLGASFGDQPQHF
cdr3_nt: TGTGCCAGCAGCTTGGGGGCGTCTTTCGGAGATCAGCCCCAGCATTTT

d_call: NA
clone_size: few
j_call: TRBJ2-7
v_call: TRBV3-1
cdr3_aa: CASSQHGAYEQYF
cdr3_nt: TGTGCCAGCAGCCAACACGGGGCTTACGAGCAGTACTTC

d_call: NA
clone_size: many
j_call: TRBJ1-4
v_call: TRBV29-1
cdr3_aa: CSVEDLKKLFF
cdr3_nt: TGCAGCGTTGAAGATCTTAAAAAACTGTTTTTT

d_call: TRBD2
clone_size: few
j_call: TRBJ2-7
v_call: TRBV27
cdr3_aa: CASSQKGGSHEQYF
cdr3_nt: TGTGCCAGCAGCCAAAAGGGCGGGAGCCACGAGCAGTACTTC

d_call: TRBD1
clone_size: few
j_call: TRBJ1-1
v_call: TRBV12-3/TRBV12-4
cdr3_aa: CASSMRQGRSTEAFF
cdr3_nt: TGTGCCAGCAGTATGAGACAGGGTCGGAGCACTGAAGCTTTCTTT

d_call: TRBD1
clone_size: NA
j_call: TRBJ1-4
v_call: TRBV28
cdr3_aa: CASSAGQGGEKLFF
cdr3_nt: TGTGCCAGCAGCGCGGGACAGGGTGGTGAAAAACTGTTTTTT

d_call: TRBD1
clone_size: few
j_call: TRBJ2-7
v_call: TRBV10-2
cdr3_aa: CASGENRDRGQEQYF
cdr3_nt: TGCGCCAGCGGGGAAAACCGGGACAGGGGGCAGGAGCAGTACTTC

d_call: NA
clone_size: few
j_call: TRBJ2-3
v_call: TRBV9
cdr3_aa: CASSATNRRGGQYF
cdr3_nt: TGTGCCAGCAGCGCGACTAACCGTCGAGGAGGGCAGTATTTT

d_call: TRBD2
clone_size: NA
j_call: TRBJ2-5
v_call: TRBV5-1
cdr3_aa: CASSEGLAEAETQYF
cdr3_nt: TGCGCCAGCAGCGAGGGACTAGCCGAGGCGGAGACCCAGTACTTC

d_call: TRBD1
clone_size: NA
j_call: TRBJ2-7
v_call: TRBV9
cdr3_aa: CASSVAGDRTDEQYF
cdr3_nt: TGTGCCAGCAGCGTAGCTGGGGACAGGACGGACGAGCAGTACTTC

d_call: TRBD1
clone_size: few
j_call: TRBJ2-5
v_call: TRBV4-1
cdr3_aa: CASSQVDRGKTQYF
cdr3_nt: TGCGCCAGCAGCCAAGTGGACAGGGGGAAGACCCAGTACTTC

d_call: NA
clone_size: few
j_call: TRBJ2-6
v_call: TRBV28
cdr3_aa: CASRGARAGANVLTF
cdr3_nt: TGTGCCAGCAGAGGGGCAAGGGCTGGGGCCAACGTCCTGACTTTC

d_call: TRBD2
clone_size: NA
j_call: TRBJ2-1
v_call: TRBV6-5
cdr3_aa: CASSYSSGGAQYKGNEQFF
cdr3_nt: TGTGCCAGCAGTTATTCTAGCGGGGGGGCACAATACAAAGGGAATGAGCAGTTCTTC

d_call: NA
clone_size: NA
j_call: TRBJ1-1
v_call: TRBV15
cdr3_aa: CATSRDLGHTEAFF
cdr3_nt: TGTGCCACCAGCAGAGATCTGGGTCACACTGAAGCTTTCTTT

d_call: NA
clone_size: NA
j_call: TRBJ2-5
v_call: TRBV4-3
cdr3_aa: CASSQDYQGEGQYF
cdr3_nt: TGCGCCAGCAGCCAAGATTATCAGGGGGAGGGCCAGTACTTC

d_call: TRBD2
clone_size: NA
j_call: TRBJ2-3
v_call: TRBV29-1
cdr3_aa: CSVDGVLAGDLDTQYF
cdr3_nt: TGCAGCGTTGATGGTGTTCTAGCGGGAGATTTAGATACGCAGTATTTT

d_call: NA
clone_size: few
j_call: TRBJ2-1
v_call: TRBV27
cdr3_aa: CASSLAGVGVSEQFF
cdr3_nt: TGTGCCAGCAGTTTAGCGGGCGTCGGGGTCAGTGAGCAGTTCTTC